This entry is about one T cell receptor beta chain. Antigen specificity is unknown. The CDR3 is 16 amino acids. The germline V gene encodes CDR1 SNHLY and CDR2 FYNNEI. V lost 3 bases and J lost 7; bases outside the gene matches: 15. TCRdb's table, derived via immunoSEQ multiplex PCR, lists solely in-frame clones and lacks some. The data hold more than 20,000 clones, with approximately 92% observed a single time. These data come from a study of graft-versus-host responses after intestinal transplantation. For the study at large: Each transplant was multivisceral, liver-intestinal, or isolated intestinal. Anti-thymocyte globulin induction, then tacrolimus and steroids for 3 to 4 years, went to all recipients. Study-wide results and limits: Early after transplant, HvG declines were associated with peak levels of circulating GvH clones.

The chain combines TRBV2 with TRBJ2-7; 7 nucleotides match TRBD2. The origin of this receptor is a human patient who received an intestinal transplant, so some T cells may come from the graft donor. This sample comprised PBMCs, obtained about 37 weeks after intestinal transplant. CDR3 in DNA: TGTGCCAGCAGTGATCCGCCAGGTCGCGGGGGTGGAGAGCAGTACTTC. Residues: CASSDPPGRGGGEQYF.